Sequencing of this TCR beta chain was carried out in a study of cytomegalovirus exposure and HLA in healthy donors. Study details: Earlier sequencing of 150 million to 200 million T cells yielded roughly 120 million unique TCR beta sequences.

The PCR made use of 60 Vbeta and 13 Jbeta primers. Sequencing used immunoSEQ multiplex PCR; TCRdb keeps in-frame clones, though not all of them. The sample yields approximately 170,000 clones, under 80% seen once. In regard to this clone: Its antigen is unknown.

Study outcomes and limitations: Presence/absence analyses assumed roughly uniform sequencing depth across donors, which may not hold. Accurate HLA-A and HLA-B prediction from TCR beta sequences was reported for most subjects. About 87% or about 30% of the time was how often most TCR beta V segments were productive, according to an earlier analysis.

The CDR3 is 16 amino acids. Germline-derived CDR1 and CDR2 are SGHNT and YYREEE (reference sequence). V lost 1 base and J lost 5; bases outside the gene matches: 5. The sequencing sample was made of PBMCs. The source is a female donor in good health and CMV-seronegative. The genes are TRBV5-4 and TRBJ2-2; TRBD2 matches 10 bases. The CDR3 DNA sequence: TGTGCCAGCAGCTTGCAGCGGGGGGGACTGACCGGGGAGCTGTTTTTT. It encodes CASSLQRGGLTGELFF.